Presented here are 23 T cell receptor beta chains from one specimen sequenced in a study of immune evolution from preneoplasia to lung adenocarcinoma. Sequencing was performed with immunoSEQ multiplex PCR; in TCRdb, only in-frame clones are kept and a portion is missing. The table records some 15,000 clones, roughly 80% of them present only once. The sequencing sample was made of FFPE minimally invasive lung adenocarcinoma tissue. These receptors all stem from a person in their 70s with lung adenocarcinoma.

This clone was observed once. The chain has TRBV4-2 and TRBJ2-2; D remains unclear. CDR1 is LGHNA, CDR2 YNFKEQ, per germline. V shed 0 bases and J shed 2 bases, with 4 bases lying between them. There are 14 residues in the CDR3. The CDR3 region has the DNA TGTGCCAGCAGCCAAGAACTAAACACCGGGGAGCTGTTTTTT. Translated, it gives CASSQELNTGELFF.

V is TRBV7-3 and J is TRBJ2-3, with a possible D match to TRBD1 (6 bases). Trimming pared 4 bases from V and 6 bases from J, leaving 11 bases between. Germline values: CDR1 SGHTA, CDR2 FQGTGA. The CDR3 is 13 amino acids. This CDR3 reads CASSYRVGDTQYF. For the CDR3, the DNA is TGTGCCAGCAGCTACAGGGTCGGGGATACGCAGTATTTT.

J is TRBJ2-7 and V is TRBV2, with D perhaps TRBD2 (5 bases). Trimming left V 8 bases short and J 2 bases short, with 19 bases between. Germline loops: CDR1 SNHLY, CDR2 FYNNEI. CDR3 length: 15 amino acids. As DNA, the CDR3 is TGTGCCAGCGCATTAGCCGAGGGCGTGGCCTACGAGCAGTACTTC. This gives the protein CASALAEGVAYEQYF.

CDR3 sequence reads: CATSRDPLRGGRTDTQYF. The CDR3, as DNA: TGTGCCACCAGCAGAGATCCTCTGCGGGGGGGCCGAACAGATACGCAGTATTTT. The rearrangement joins TRBV15 to TRBJ2-3; 9 positions agree with TRBD2. The germline gives CDR1 LNHNV, CDR2 YYDKDF (reference sequence). The V segment lost 0 bases and the J segment 3 bases; nucleotides outside the gene matches: 10. The CDR3 contains 18 residues.

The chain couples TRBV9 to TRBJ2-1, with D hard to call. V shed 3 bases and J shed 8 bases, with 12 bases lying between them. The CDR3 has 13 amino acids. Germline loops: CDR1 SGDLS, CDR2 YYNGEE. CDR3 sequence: CASSAESFDEQFF. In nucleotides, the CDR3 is TGTGCCAGCAGCGCCGAGTCGTTCGATGAGCAGTTCTTC.

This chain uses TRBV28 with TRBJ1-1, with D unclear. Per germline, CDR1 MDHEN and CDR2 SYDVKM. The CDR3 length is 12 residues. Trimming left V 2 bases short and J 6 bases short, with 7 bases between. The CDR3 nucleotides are TGTGCCAGCAGTTTAGTTCGGGCTGAAGCTTTCTTT. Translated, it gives CASSLVRAEAFF.

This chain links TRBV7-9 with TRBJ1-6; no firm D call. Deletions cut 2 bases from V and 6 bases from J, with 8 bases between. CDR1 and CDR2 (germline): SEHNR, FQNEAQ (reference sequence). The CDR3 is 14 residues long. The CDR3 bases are TGTGCCAGCAGCTTACCTGGGGTTAATTCACCCCTCCACTTT. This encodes CASSLPGVNSPLHF.

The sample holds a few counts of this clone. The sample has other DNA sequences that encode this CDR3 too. CDR3 sequence: CASSRPGLNTEAFF. Written as DNA, the CDR3 is TGTGCCAGCAGCCGACCGGGCCTGAACACTGAAGCTTTCTTT. The V and J genes are TRBV7-8 and TRBJ1-1; no definite D call. V was pared by 5 bases and J by 0 bases, with 10 bases between. Germline CDR1 and CDR2: SGHVS and FQNEAQ. The CDR3 covers 14 residues.

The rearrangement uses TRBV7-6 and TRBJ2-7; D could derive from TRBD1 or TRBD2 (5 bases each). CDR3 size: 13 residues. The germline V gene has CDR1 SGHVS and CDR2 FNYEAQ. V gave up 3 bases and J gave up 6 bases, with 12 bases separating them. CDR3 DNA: TGTGCCAGCAGCTTGTTGAGGGGTGGCGAGCAGTACTTC. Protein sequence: CASSLLRGGEQYF.

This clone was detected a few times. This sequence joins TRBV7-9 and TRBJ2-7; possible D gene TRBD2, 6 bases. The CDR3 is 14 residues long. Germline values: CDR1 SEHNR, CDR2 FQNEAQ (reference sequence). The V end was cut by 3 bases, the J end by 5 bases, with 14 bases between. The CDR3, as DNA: TGTGCCAGCAGCTTCGGGGGAAAGGGCGACGAGCAGTACTTC. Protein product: CASSFGGKGDEQYF.

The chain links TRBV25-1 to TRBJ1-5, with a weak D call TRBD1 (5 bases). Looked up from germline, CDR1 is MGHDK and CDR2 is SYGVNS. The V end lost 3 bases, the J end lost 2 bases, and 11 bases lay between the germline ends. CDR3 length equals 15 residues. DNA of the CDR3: TGTGCCAGCAGTGAGCGCGGGGCTGGCAATCAGCCCCAGCATTTT. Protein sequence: CASSERGAGNQPQHF.

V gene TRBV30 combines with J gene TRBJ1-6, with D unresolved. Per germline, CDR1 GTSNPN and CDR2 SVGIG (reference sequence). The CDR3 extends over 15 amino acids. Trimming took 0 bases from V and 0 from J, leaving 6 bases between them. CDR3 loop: CAWSVVSSYNSPLHF. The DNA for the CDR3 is TGTGCCTGGAGTGTGGTTTCCTCCTATAATTCACCCCTCCACTTT. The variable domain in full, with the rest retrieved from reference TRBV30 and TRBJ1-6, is SQTIHQWPATLVQPVGSPLSLECTVEGTSNPNLYWYRQAAGRGLQLLFYSVGIGQISSEVPQNLSASRPQDRQFILSSKKLLLSDSGFYLCAWSVVSSYNSPLHFGNGTRLTVT.

The DNA for the CDR3 is TGTGCCAGTAGTATACAGGGTCGGGAGGAAAAACTGTTTTTT. Its translation is CASSIQGREEKLFF. The chain recombines TRBV19 with TRBJ1-4; D is possibly TRBD1 (5 bases). The germline V gene has CDR1 LNHDA and CDR2 SQIVND (reference sequence). The CDR3 is 14 amino acids. V was pared by 2 bases and J by 8 bases, with 12 bases between.

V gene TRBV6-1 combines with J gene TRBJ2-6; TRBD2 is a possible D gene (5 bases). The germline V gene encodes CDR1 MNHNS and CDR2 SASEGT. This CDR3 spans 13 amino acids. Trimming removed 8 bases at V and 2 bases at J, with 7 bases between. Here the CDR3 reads CASREAGANVLTF. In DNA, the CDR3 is TGTGCCAGCCGGGAAGCTGGGGCCAACGTCCTGACTTTC.

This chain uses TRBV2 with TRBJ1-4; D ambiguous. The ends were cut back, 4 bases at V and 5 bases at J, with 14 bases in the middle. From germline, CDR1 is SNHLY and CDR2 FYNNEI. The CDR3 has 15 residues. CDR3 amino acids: CASSVLRAPNEKLFF. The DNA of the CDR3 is TGTGCCAGCAGTGTGTTAAGGGCCCCGAATGAAAAACTGTTTTTT.

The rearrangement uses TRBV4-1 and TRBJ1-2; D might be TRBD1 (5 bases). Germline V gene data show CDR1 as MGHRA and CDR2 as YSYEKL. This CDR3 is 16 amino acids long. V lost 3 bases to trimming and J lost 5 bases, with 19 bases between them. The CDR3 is CASSHPFSPGSYGYTF. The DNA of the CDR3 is TGCGCCAGCAGCCATCCCTTTTCCCCAGGGTCATATGGCTACACCTTC.

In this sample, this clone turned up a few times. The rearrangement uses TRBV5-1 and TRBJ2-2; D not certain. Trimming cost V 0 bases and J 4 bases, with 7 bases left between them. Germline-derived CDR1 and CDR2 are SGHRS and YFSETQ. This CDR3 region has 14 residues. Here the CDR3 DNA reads TGCGCCAGCAGCTTGGATAGAGCCACCGGGGAGCTGTTTTTT. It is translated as CASSLDRATGELFF.

The CDR3 DNA reads TGTGCCACCAGCAGAGCCGACAGTCCCAATCAGCCCCAGCATTTT. Protein sequence: CATSRADSPNQPQHF. The V and J genes are TRBV15 and TRBJ1-5, with a weak D call TRBD1 (5 bases). This CDR3 spans 15 amino acids. Germline lookup yields CDR1 LNHNV and CDR2 YYDKDF (reference sequence). Trimming took 1 base from V and 3 from J, leaving 10 bases between them.

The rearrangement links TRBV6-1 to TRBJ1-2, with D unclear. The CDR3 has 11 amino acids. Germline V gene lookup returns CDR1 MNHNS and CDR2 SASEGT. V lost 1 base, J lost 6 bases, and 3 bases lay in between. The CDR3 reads CASSEDHGYTF. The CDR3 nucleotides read TGTGCCAGCAGTGAAGACCATGGCTACACCTTC.

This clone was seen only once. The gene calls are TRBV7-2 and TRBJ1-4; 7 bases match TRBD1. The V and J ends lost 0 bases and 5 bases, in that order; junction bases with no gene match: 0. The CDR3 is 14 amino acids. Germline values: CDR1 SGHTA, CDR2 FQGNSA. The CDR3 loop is CASSLATGNEKLFF. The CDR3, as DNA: TGTGCCAGCAGCTTAGCGACAGGGAATGAAAAACTGTTTTTT.

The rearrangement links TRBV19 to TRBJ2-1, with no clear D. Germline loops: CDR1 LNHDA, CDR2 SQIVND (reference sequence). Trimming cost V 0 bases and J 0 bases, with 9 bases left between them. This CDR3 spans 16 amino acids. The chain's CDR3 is CASSIDGVSSYNEQFF. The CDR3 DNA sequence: TGTGCCAGTAGTATAGATGGGGTTAGCTCCTACAATGAGCAGTTCTTC.

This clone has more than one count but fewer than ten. DNA of the CDR3: TGCAGTGCTAGTGGAGGAGTTGTACACACCTTC. Protein sequence: CSASGGVVHTF. The V gene is TRBV20-1, the J gene TRBJ1-2; no clear D. The CDR3 covers 11 residues. The V end was cut by 3 bases, the J end by 12 bases, with 14 bases between. The germline V gene has CDR1 DFQATT and CDR2 SNEGSKA (reference sequence).

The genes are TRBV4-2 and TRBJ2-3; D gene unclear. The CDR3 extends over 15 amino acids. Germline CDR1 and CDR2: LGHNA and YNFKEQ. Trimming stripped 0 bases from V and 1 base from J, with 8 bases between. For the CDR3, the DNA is TGTGCCAGCAGCCAAGATGGGGAACGCACAGATACGCAGTATTTT. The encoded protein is CASSQDGERTDTQYF.